This is a list of T cell receptor beta chains from one sample in a study of blood T cells in healthy people across ages. TCRdb independently ran MiXCR on the 5' RACE reads; one entry per CDR3 protein. The repertoire holds approximately 690,000 distinct CDR3 sequences, under 70% seen once, with 30% to 45% in the top ten. The specimen sequenced was blood. The receptors originated from a man in his 60s in good health. Both conserved end residues are part of each CDR3. The order of the fields is D gene, clone size, J gene, V gene, CDR3 DNA, CDR3 protein. A D gene is named only where the DNA matches it firmly. The size field is filled for only some rows; it gives once, few, many or a size class.

>-|few|TRBJ2-7|TRBV4-1
TGCGCCAGCAGCCAGACCATACTACAAAGGGACGAGCAGTACTTC
CASSQTILQRDEQYF
>-|-|TRBJ2-1|TRBV7-8
TGTGCCAGCAGCCGGCGACAGGCTGGAGGTGAGCAGTTCTTC
CASSRRQAGGEQFF
>-|-|TRBJ1-1|TRBV6-5
TGTGCCAGCAGTTCCCTTCGGACAGTCAACACTGAAGCTTTCTTT
CASSSLRTVNTEAFF
>TRBD1|-|TRBJ2-1|TRBV5-1
TGCGCCAGCAGCTTGGTGGTAACCGGGACAGGGTTCGATGAGCAGTTCTTC
CASSLVVTGTGFDEQFF
>TRBD2|-|TRBJ2-1|TRBV27
TGTGCCAGCACCGTAGGGGCGGGGGGATACAATGAGCAGTTCTTC
CASTVGAGGYNEQFF
>-|-|TRBJ2-2|TRBV7-7
TGTGCCAGCAGCTTAGGTGGGGGAAACACCGGGGAGCTGTTTTTT
CASSLGGGNTGELFF
>-|-|TRBJ1-4|TRBV7-9
TGTGCCAGCAGCCCTAGTCCCAGGGGTAATGAAAAACTGTTTTTT
CASSPSPRGNEKLFF
>-|-|TRBJ2-7|TRBV20-1
TGCAGTGCTAGTAGTTTCTACGAGCAGTACTTC
CSASSFYEQYF
>-|-|TRBJ2-5|TRBV7-9
TGTGCCAGCACCATGTACAGCCAAGAGACCCAGTACTTC
CASTMYSQETQYF
>-|-|TRBJ2-7|TRBV29-1
TGCAGCGTTTATGACATCATAACCTACGAGCAGTACTTC
CSVYDIITYEQYF
>TRBD1|few|TRBJ2-7|TRBV10-3
TGTGCCATCAGTGAGGACAGGGCTTCCTACGAGCAGTACTTC
CAISEDRASYEQYF
>-|-|TRBJ2-1|TRBV11-2
TGTGCCAGCAGCTTAGATCAGTGGGACAATGGGCAGTTCTTC
CASSLDQWDNGQFF
>TRBD2|-|TRBJ2-1|TRBV4-2
TGTGCCAGCAGCCAAAGAGGGTCGGCTAGCGGATACAATGAGCAGTTCTTC
CASSQRGSASGYNEQFF
>-|-|TRBJ1-2|TRBV7-9
TGTGCCAGCAGCACACAACCGGGGACACGGAATGGCTACACCTTC
CASSTQPGTRNGYTF
>-|-|TRBJ1-2|TRBV29-1
TGCAGCGTTGAATTGAATAACTATGGCTACACCTTC
CSVELNNYGYTF
>-|-|TRBJ2-3|TRBV20-1
TGCAGTGCTAGCGAGGATACGCAGTATTTT
CSASEDTQYF
>TRBD2|few|TRBJ2-3|TRBV12-3/TRBV12-4
TGTGCCAGCAGTCTACCGAGGATAGCGGGGGGAGGCACAGATACGCAGTATTTT
CASSLPRIAGGGTDTQYF
>-|-|TRBJ2-3|TRBV7-2
TGTGCCAGCAGCTTACGGGGCTGGACAGATACGCAGTATTTT
CASSLRGWTDTQYF
>TRBD1|-|TRBJ2-7|TRBV28
TGTGCCAGCCATCAGGCAGGGGGTTCATACGAGCAGTACTTC
CASHQAGGSYEQYF
>-|few|TRBJ2-1|TRBV6-1
TGTGCCAGCAGACCGGACAGAAATGAGCAGTTCTTC
CASRPDRNEQFF
>TRBD1|-|TRBJ1-5|TRBV2
TGTGCCAGCAGTCCTACACCAGGACAGGGGACCCAGCATTTT
CASSPTPGQGTQHF
>-|-|TRBJ2-1|TRBV10-2
TGCGCCAGCAGTGAACATGGCGGAAAGACCCAGTTCTTC
CASSEHGGKTQFF
>-|-|TRBJ2-7|TRBV27
TGTGCCAGCAGCCGCCCCGGGATACCGAACTACGAGCAGTACTTC
CASSRPGIPNYEQYF